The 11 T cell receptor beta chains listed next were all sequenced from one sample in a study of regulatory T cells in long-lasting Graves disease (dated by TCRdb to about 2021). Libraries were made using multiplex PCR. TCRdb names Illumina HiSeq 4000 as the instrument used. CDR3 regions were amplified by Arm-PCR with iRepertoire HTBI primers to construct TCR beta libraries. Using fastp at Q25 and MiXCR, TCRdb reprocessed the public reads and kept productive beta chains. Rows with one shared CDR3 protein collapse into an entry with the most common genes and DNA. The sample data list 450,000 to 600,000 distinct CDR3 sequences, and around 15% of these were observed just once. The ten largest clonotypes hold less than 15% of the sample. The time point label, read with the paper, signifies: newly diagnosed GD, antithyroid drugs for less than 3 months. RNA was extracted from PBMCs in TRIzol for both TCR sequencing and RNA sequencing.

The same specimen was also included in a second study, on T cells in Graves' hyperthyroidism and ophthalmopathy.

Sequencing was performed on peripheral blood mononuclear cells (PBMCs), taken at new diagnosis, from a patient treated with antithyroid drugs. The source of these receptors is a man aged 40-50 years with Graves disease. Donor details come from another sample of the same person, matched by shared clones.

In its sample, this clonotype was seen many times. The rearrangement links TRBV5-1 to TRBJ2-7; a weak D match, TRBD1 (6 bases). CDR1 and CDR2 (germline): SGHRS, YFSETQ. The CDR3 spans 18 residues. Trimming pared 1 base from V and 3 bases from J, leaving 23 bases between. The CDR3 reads CASSLNRDTGAAHYEQYF. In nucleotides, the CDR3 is TGCGCCAGCAGCTTGAACCGGGACACCGGGGCAGCCCACTACGAGCAGTACTTC. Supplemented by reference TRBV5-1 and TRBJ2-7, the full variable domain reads KAGVTQTPRYLIKTRGQQVTLSCSPISGHRSVSWYQQTPGQGLQFLFEYFSETQRNKGNFPGRFSGRQFSNSRSEMNVSTLELGDSALYLCASSLNRDTGAAHYEQYFGPGTRLTVT.

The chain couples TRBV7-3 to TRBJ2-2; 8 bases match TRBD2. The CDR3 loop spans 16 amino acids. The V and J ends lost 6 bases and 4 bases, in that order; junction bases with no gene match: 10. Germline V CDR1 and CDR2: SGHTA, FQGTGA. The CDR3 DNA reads TGTGCCAGCAGTCCCCGGGGGGGTCCATTCACCGGGGAGCTGTTTTTT. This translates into CASSPRGGPFTGELFF. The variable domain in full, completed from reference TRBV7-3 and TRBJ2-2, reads GAGVSQTPSNKVTEKGKYVELRCDPISGHTALYWYRQSLGQGPEFLIYFQGTGAADDSGLPNDRFFAVRPEGSVSTLKIQRTERGDSAVYLCASSPRGGPFTGELFFGEGSRLTVL.

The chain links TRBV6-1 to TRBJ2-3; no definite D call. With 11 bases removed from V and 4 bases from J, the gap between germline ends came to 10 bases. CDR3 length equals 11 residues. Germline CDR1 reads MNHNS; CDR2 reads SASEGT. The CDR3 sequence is CAVRKSDTQYF. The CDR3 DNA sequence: TGTGCCGTAAGGAAGTCAGATACGCAGTATTTT.

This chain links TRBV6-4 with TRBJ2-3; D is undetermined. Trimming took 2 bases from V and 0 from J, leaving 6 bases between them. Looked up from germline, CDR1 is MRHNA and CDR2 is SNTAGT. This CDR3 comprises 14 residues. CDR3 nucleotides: TGTGCCAGCAGTGACGGGCGGAGCACAGATACGCAGTATTTT. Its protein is CASSDGRSTDTQYF.

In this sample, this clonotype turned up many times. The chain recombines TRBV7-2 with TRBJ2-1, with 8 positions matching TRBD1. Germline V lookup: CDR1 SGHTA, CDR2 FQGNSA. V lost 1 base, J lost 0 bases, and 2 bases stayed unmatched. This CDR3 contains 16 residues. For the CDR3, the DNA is TGTGCCAGCAGCTTAGTAACAGGGGGCTCCTACAATGAGCAGTTCTTC. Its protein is CASSLVTGGSYNEQFF.

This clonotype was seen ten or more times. The CDR3 nucleotides are TGTGCCAGCAGCCGGAGTCCGAGCGGAGAATACAATGAGCAGTTCTTC. Its translation is CASSRSPSGEYNEQFF. The chain combines TRBV5-5 with TRBJ2-1; D is possibly TRBD2 (5 bases). CDR1 and CDR2 from the germline V gene are SGHKS and YYEKEE (reference sequence). Trimming pared 4 bases from V and 4 bases from J, leaving 18 bases between. The CDR3 runs to 16 residues.

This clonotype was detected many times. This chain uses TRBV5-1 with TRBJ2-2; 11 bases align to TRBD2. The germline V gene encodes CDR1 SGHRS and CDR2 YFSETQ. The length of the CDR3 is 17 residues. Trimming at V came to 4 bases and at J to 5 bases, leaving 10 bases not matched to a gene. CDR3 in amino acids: CASSLTTSGRSTGELFF. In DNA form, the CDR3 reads TGCGCCAGCAGCCTCACTACTAGCGGGAGAAGTACCGGGGAGCTGTTTTTT.

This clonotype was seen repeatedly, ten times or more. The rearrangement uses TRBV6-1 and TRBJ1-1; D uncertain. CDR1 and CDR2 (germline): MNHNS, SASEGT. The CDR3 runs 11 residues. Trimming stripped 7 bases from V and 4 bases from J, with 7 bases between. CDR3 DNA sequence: TGTGCCAGCACGTACGCCACTGAAGCTTTCTTT. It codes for CASTYATEAFF.

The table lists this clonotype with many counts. CDR3 DNA: TGTGCCAGCAGTCGACTAGCGGGAGTCTACGAGCAGTACTTC. It translates to CASSRLAGVYEQYF. The chain joins TRBV28 to TRBJ2-7; the match to TRBD2 covers 12 bases. The CDR3 is 14 amino acids. Germline V CDR1 and CDR2: MDHEN, SYDVKM. V was pared by 5 bases and J by 3 bases, with 2 bases of the junction left unmatched. Variable domain in full (rest from reference TRBV28 and TRBJ2-7): DVKVTQSSRYLVKRTGEKVFLECVQDMDHENMFWYRQDPGLGLRLIYFSYDVKMKEKGDIPEGYSVSREKKERFSLILESASTNQTSMYLCASSRLAGVYEQYFGPGTRLTVT.

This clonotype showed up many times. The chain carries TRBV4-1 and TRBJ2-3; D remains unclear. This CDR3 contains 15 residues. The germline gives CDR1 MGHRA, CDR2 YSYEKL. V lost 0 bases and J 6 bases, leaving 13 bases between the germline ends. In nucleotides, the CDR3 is TGCGCCAGCAGCCAAGAAGGCGTCCCCCCGGATACGCAGTATTTT. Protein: CASSQEGVPPDTQYF.

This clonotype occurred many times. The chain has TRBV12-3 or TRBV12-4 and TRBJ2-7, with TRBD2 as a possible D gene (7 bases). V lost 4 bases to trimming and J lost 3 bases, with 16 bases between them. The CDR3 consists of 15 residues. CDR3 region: CASSSPRGGSYEQYF. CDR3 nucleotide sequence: TGTGCCAGCAGTTCCCCCAGGGGCGGGAGCTACGAGCAGTACTTC.